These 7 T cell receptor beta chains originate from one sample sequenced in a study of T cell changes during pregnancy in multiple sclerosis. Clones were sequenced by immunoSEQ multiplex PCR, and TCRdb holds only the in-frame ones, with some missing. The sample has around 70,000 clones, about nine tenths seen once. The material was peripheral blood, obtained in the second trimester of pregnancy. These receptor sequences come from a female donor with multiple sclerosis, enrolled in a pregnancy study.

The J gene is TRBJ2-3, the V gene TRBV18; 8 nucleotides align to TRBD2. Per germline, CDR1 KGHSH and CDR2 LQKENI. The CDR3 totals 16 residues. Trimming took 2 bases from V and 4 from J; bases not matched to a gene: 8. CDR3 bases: TGTGCCAGCTCACCAAACGTCGGGAGGGCCGCAGATACGCAGTATTTT. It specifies CASSPNVGRAADTQYF.

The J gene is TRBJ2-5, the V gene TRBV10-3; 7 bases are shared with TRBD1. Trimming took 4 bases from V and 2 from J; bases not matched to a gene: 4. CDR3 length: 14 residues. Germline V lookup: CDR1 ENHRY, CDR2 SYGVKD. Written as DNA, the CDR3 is TGTGCCATCAGTGGTGAACAGGGGCAAGAGACCCAGTACTTC. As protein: CAISGEQGQETQYF.

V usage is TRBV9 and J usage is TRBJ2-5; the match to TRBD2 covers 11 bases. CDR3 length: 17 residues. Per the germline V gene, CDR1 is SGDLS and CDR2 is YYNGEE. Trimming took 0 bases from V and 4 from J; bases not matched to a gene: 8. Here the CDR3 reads CASSVESSGGPGETQYF. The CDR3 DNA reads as TGTGCCAGCAGCGTAGAGTCTAGCGGGGGGCCCGGAGAGACCCAGTACTTC.

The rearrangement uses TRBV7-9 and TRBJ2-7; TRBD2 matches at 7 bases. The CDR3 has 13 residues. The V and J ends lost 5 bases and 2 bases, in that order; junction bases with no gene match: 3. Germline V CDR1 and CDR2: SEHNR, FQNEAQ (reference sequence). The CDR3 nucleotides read TGTGCCAGCAGCGACGGGACTACCTACGAGCAGTACTTC. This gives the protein CASSDGTTYEQYF.

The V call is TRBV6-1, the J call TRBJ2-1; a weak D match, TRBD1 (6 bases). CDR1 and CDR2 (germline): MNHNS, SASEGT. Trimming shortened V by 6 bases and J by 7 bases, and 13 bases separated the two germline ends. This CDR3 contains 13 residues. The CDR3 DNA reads TGTGCCAGCAGCGATTCGGACAGTAATGAGCAGTTCTTC. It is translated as CASSDSDSNEQFF.

This chain's CDR3 is CASSAMRGNQPQHF. The CDR3 coding sequence is TGCGCCAGCAGTGCTATGAGGGGCAATCAGCCCCAGCATTTT. The chain couples TRBV10-2 to TRBJ1-5; D gene uncertain. V was cut by 4 bases and J by 2 bases, with 9 bases left in between. Germline lookup yields CDR1 WSHSY and CDR2 SAAADI. CDR3 length: 14 amino acids.

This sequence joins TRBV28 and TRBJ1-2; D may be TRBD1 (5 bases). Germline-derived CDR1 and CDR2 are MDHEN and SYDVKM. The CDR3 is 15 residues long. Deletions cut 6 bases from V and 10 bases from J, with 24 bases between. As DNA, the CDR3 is TGTGCCAGCAGAATCACTAGCCTCGACAGTCTAGACTACACCTTC. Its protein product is CASRITSLDSLDYTF.